The following is a T cell receptor (beta chain) sequence with its context. The V end lost 8 bases, the J end lost 4 bases, and 9 bases lay between the germline ends. The length of the CDR3 is 11 residues. The V gene's germline CDR1 is MDHEN and CDR2 SYDVKM. The record originates from a study of blood T cell repertoires in COVID-19. Study-wide context: Material from acute and convalescent COVID-19 was sourced from the United States, Italy and Spain. T cells, B-cell-depleted T cells, or PBMCs supplied cDNA or gDNA.

Under the authors' procedure: Quantification of nucleated cells was approximated via reference gene primer amplification. The repertoire was sequenced with immunoSEQ multiplex PCR; TCRdb's copy has only in-frame clones and lacks some. D and trimming were read from the DNA, whereas the V and J calls and clone size are those reported in that table. The sample comprises 100,000 to 150,000 clones, 88% of which are singletons, and more than 1.5% rests with the top ten. The sequenced material came from peripheral blood. The TCR was taken from a human donor in a cohort sampled during active COVID-19. This chain links TRBV28 with TRBJ2-7; no definite D call. The CDR3 region has the DNA TGTGCCAGCGGCTTAATTTACGAGCAGTACTTC. It specifies CASGLIYEQYF. The full variable domain, rest sourced from reference TRBV28 and TRBJ2-7, is DVKVTQSSRYLVKRTGEKVFLECVQDMDHENMFWYRQDPGLGLRLIYFSYDVKMKEKGDIPEGYSVSREKKERFSLILESASTNQTSMYLCASGLIYEQYFGPGTRLTVT.